These 22 T cell receptor beta chains originate from one sample sequenced in a study of technical replicates of blood from a handful of donors (dated 2017 in TCRdb). Receptors were amplified or captured by the immunoSEQ multiplex PCR assay. This immuneACCESS table, as held by TCRdb, lists in-frame sequences with V and J called but not all clones. Of the missing ones, under half trace to an unresolved V gene in checked studies; the others have no known cause. This sample is represented by about 72,000 clones; approximately 92% of them were singletons. Jointly, the top ten make up around 0.42% of the sample. The sample taken for sequencing was T cells isolated from PBMCs. These receptors were taken from a human donor in good health.

The chain recombines TRBV28 with TRBJ2-5; 7 nucleotides agree with TRBD1. Looked up from germline, CDR1 is MDHEN and CDR2 is SYDVKM. The CDR3 runs 14 residues. The V segment lost 5 bases and the J segment 2 bases; nucleotides outside the gene matches: 5. Here the CDR3 reads CASSTPTGQETQYF. CDR3 in DNA: TGTGCCAGCAGTACGCCGACAGGGCAAGAGACCCAGTACTTC. Based on the CDR3 plus reference TRBV28 and TRBJ2-5, the full variable domain is DVKVTQSSRYLVKRTGEKVFLECVQDMDHENMFWYRQDPGLGLRLIYFSYDVKMKEKGDIPEGYSVSREKKERFSLILESASTNQTSMYLCASSTPTGQETQYFGPGTRLLVL.

The chain couples TRBV9 to TRBJ2-6, with 13 nucleotides matching TRBD2. The V and J ends lost 1 base and 0 bases, in that order; junction bases with no gene match: 1. This CDR3 has 18 amino acids. The germline V gene encodes CDR1 SGDLS and CDR2 YYNGEE. CDR3 residues: CASSVRTSGSSGANVLTF. Written as DNA, the CDR3 is TGTGCCAGCAGCGTAAGGACTAGCGGGAGCTCTGGGGCCAACGTCCTGACTTTC.

This chain joins TRBV11-2 and TRBJ2-7; D unclear. V was pared by 0 bases and J by 3 bases, with 9 bases between. The CDR3 has 14 amino acids. The germline CDR1 and CDR2 sequences are SGHAT and FQNNGV. For the CDR3, the DNA is TGTGCCAGCAGCTTAGACGGCCAGGACTACGAGCAGTACTTC. Protein sequence: CASSLDGQDYEQYF.

This rearrangement joins TRBV9 to TRBJ1-5, with 7 positions matching TRBD1. V lost 4 bases to trimming and J lost 5 bases; unmatched junction nucleotides: 9. CDR3 length equals 15 residues. In germline, CDR1 is SGDLS, CDR2 YYNGEE. CDR3 nucleotides: TGTGCCAGCAGCCCCGGAGGACAGGAGTATCAGCCCCAGCATTTT. Translation: CASSPGGQEYQPQHF.

The chain joins TRBV6-5 to TRBJ2-1, with TRBD1 as a possible D gene (6 bases). V dropped 5 bases and J dropped 4 bases, with 9 bases sitting between them. Germline V gene data show CDR1 as MNHEY and CDR2 as SVGAGI. This CDR3 contains 13 residues. The chain's CDR3 is CASSTGQYNEQFF. CDR3 coding DNA: TGTGCCAGCAGTACCGGACAGTACAATGAGCAGTTCTTC.

The genes are TRBV7-2 and TRBJ2-3, with 10 bases identical to TRBD2. There are 15 residues in the CDR3. J gave up 5 bases and V 5 bases, and 7 bases lay outside the gene matches. Germline CDR1 is SGHTA and CDR2 is FQGNSA. This CDR3 reads CASSPSGRARDTQYF. CDR3 bases: TGTGCCAGCAGCCCCAGCGGGAGGGCCAGAGATACGCAGTATTTT. The complete variable domain, with remaining parts taken from reference TRBV7-2 and TRBJ2-3, reads GAGVSQSPSNKVTEKGKDVELRCDPISGHTALYWYRQSLGQGLEFLIYFQGNSAPDKSGLPSDRFSAERTGGSVSTLTIQRTQQEDSAVYLCASSPSGRARDTQYFGPGTRLTVL.

This chain links TRBV28 with TRBJ1-1; tentatively, D is TRBD1 (5 bases). The CDR3 sequence is 18 residues long. Germline V CDR1 and CDR2: MDHEN, SYDVKM. V was cut by 1 base and J by 0 bases, with 18 bases left in between. CDR3 in DNA: TGTGCCAGCAGTTTATCCCGGGGGTGGTCTAGCATGAACACTGAAGCTTTCTTT. It codes for CASSLSRGWSSMNTEAFF. The full variable domain, completed using reference TRBV28 and TRBJ1-1, is DVKVTQSSRYLVKRTGEKVFLECVQDMDHENMFWYRQDPGLGLRLIYFSYDVKMKEKGDIPEGYSVSREKKERFSLILESASTNQTSMYLCASSLSRGWSSMNTEAFFGQGTRLTVV.

The chain has TRBV5-8 and TRBJ2-7; 8 nucleotides align to TRBD1. After removal of 5 bases from V and 4 bases from J, the junction contained 8 bases not matched to a gene. CDR1 and CDR2 from the germline V gene are SGHTS and YDEGEE. CDR3 length: 14 residues. The CDR3 sequence: CASRFTGGLYEQYF. In DNA form, the CDR3 reads TGTGCCAGCAGATTTACAGGGGGTCTGTACGAGCAGTACTTC.

V and J are TRBV7-2 and TRBJ1-2, with D maybe TRBD1 (6 bases). This CDR3 spans 14 amino acids. From germline, CDR1 is SGHTA and CDR2 FQGNSA. The ends were cut back, 1 base at V and 8 bases at J, with 14 bases in the middle. The CDR3 spells CASSLDARGEGYTF. CDR3 sequence (DNA): TGTGCCAGCAGCTTAGATGCCAGGGGCGAGGGCTACACCTTC.

The rearrangement uses TRBV5-1 and TRBJ2-2, with D tentatively TRBD2 (6 bases). Germline CDR1 is SGHRS and CDR2 is YFSETQ. The CDR3 is 13 residues long. Trimming removed 5 bases at V and 7 bases at J, with 12 bases between. The CDR3 nucleotides are TGCGCCAGCAGGGAGGGCCATTTCGGGGAGCTGTTTTTT. Residues: CASREGHFGELFF.

V and J are TRBV7-9 and TRBJ2-7, with 7 bases matching TRBD1. Per germline, CDR1 SEHNR and CDR2 FQNEAQ (reference sequence). V lost 3 bases, J lost 1 base, and 9 bases stayed unmatched. The CDR3 is 16 amino acids. The CDR3 loop is CASSFLGQLSSYEQYF. In DNA form, the CDR3 reads TGTGCCAGCAGCTTTTTGGGACAGCTGTCTTCCTACGAGCAGTACTTC.

The V call is TRBV9, the J call TRBJ1-2; D remains unclear. Germline CDR1 SGDLS, CDR2 YYNGEE. This CDR3 is 13 amino acids long. V was trimmed by 0 bases and J by 6 bases, leaving 9 bases between them. CDR3 bases: TGTGCCAGCAGCGTAGACACAGCCAATGGCTACACCTTC. Translation: CASSVDTANGYTF.

For the CDR3, the DNA is TGTGCCAGCAGCATCGGGACAGGGGATCAGCCCCAGCATTTT. It yields the protein CASSIGTGDQPQHF. The chain is built from TRBV5-4 and TRBJ1-5; 10 bases match TRBD1. Germline V CDR1 and CDR2: SGHNT, YYREEE (reference sequence). V gave up 4 bases and J gave up 5 bases; unmatched junction bases: 3. This CDR3 spans 14 amino acids.

J is TRBJ2-7 and V is TRBV9; 7 bases are a match to TRBD2. The germline V gene has CDR1 SGDLS and CDR2 YYNGEE. V lost 3 bases, J lost 7 bases, and 10 bases stayed unmatched. CDR3 length equals 14 residues. The CDR3 DNA is TGTGCCAGCAGCGACCGGGACTATCTCGGTGAGCAGTACTTC. Residues: CASSDRDYLGEQYF.

V and J are TRBV5-1 and TRBJ2-2, with D maybe TRBD1 (6 bases). Trimming took off 4 bases at V and 4 bases at J, with 8 bases between the two ends. This CDR3 is built from 13 residues. Germline V gene sequence: CDR1 SGHRS, CDR2 YFSETQ. In DNA, the CDR3 is TGCGCCAGCAGCGCCAGGGGCACCGGGGAGCTGTTTTTT. Protein product: CASSARGTGELFF.

This clone has a handful of counts. The chain uses TRBV7-9 and TRBJ1-1; D unclear. CDR3 length: 12 residues. Per germline, CDR1 SEHNR and CDR2 FQNEAQ (reference sequence). V was trimmed by 1 base and J by 6 bases, leaving 6 bases between them. The CDR3 region has the DNA TGTGCCAGCAGCTTAGGCAACTCTGAAGCTTTCTTT. It encodes CASSLGNSEAFF.

The J gene is TRBJ2-3, the V gene TRBV7-3, with 7 bases that match TRBD1. V was clipped by 5 bases and J by 4 bases; unmatched bases: 9. The CDR3 has 15 amino acids. Germline assignment: CDR1 SGHTA and CDR2 FQGTGA. The CDR3 region is CASSLTGEPPDTQYF. DNA for the CDR3: TGTGCCAGCAGCCTTACAGGGGAGCCCCCAGATACGCAGTATTTT.

The chain couples TRBV6-5 to TRBJ2-7; no reliable D call. This CDR3 spans 13 amino acids. In germline, CDR1 is MNHEY, CDR2 SVGAGI. V lost 6 bases, J lost 3 bases, and 12 bases lay in between. The CDR3 coding sequence is TGTGCCAGCAGCCAGGAATCCGACTACGAGCAGTACTTC. Protein product: CASSQESDYEQYF.

The V and J genes are TRBV9 and TRBJ2-5, with a possible D match to TRBD2 (6 bases). CDR1 and CDR2 (germline): SGDLS, YYNGEE. Trimming took 4 bases from V and 3 from J, leaving 16 bases between them. The CDR3 loop spans 15 amino acids. The chain's CDR3 is CASSFFLRGEETQYF. The DNA of the CDR3 is TGTGCCAGCAGCTTTTTTTTGCGCGGGGAAGAGACCCAGTACTTC.

DNA of the CDR3: TGCGCCAGCAGCCAAACCCCAGTGACGGGAGGGGAGCAGTTCTTC. It specifies CASSQTPVTGGEQFF. The chain combines TRBV4-1 with TRBJ2-1; TRBD2 agrees at 8 bases. With 2 bases clipped from V and 10 bases from J, the junction kept 10 bases outside the gene matches. This CDR3 spans 15 amino acids. CDR1 and CDR2 from the germline V gene are MGHRA and YSYEKL.

The chain is built from TRBV9 and TRBJ2-3; 13 bases align to TRBD2. Germline V gene lookup returns CDR1 SGDLS and CDR2 YYNGEE. The CDR3 runs 16 residues. V shed 3 bases, J shed 1 base, and the junction held 2 bases outside the gene matches. The DNA for the CDR3 is TGTGCCAGCAGCGCCGGACTAGCGGGGGGCACAGATACGCAGTATTTT. Amino acids: CASSAGLAGGTDTQYF.

This clone appeared once. The rearrangement joins TRBV6-1 to TRBJ2-7; 7 bases are a match to TRBD1. V lost 2 bases and J lost 3; bases outside the gene matches: 1. This CDR3 is built from 13 residues. The germline V gene has CDR1 MNHNS and CDR2 SASEGT. The CDR3, as DNA: TGTGCCAGCAGTGAAAACAGGGGCTACGAGCAGTACTTC. Amino acids: CASSENRGYEQYF.